These 27 T cell receptor beta chains were all obtained from the same sample, sequenced in a study of blood T cells in healthy people across ages. Sample-barcoded 5' priming and a J-beta primer mix drove a second PCR of about 7 to 11 cycles. TCRdb reprocessed the 5' RACE reads via MiXCR and lists one record per CDR3 protein. The sample holds 500,000 to 700,000 distinct CDR3 sequences, approximately 30% seen once. The sequenced material came from blood. Receptors originate from a woman of 80 years or more in good health.

This clonotype occurred many times. V and J are TRBV9 and TRBJ1-6; 10 bases line up with TRBD1. The V gene's germline CDR1 is SGDLS and CDR2 YYNGEE. The CDR3 runs to 15 residues. With V trimmed by 2 bases and J by 8 bases, 4 bases remained unmatched. The CDR3 is CASSVGQGNHSPLHF. CDR3 in DNA: TGTGCCAGCAGCGTGGGACAGGGGAACCATTCACCCCTCCACTTT.

Remarks on this clonotype: Sequence at one end of the junction differs from germline and may be a read error. The genes are TRBV5-1 and TRBJ1-2; D may be TRBD1 (6 bases). Germline assignment: CDR1 SGHRS and CDR2 YFSETQ. This CDR3 spans 15 amino acids. The CDR3 nucleotides are TGCACCAGCAGCTTGGAAGCAGGGGTTAACTATGGCTACACCTTC. The encoded protein is CTSSLEAGVNYGYTF. The variable domain in full, with the rest retrieved from reference TRBV5-1 and TRBJ1-2, is KAGVTQTPRYLIKTRGQQVTLSCSPISGHRSVSWYQQTPGQGLQFLFEYFSETQRNKGNFPGRFSGRQFSNSRSEMNVSTLELGDSALYLCTSSLEAGVNYGYTFGSGTRLTVV.

A few counts support this clonotype. This chain links TRBV7-8 with TRBJ1-1; possible D gene TRBD1, 6 bases. CDR3 size: 15 residues. In germline, CDR1 is SGHVS, CDR2 FQNEAQ. Trimming pared 0 bases from V and 1 base from J, leaving 9 bases between. This chain's CDR3 is CASSLARGRNTEAFF. The DNA of the CDR3 is TGTGCCAGCAGCTTAGCCCGGGGGCGGAACACTGAAGCTTTCTTT.

This clonotype has ten or more counts. The V and J genes are TRBV2 and TRBJ2-5, with no clear D. Near its end, the DNA agrees better with TRBJ2-7, so the J call may be wrong. The CDR3 has 12 residues. The germline CDR1 and CDR2 sequences are SNHLY and FYNNEI. This chain's CDR3 is CASSERRTEQYF. The CDR3 coding sequence is TGTGCCAGCAGTGAACGACGAACCGAGCAGTACTTC.

This clonotype was counted many times. The V call is TRBV18, the J call TRBJ2-5; D remains ambiguous. The CDR3 contains 13 residues. In germline, CDR1 is KGHSH, CDR2 LQKENI. The V and J ends lost 3 bases and 2 bases respectively, with 7 bases between them. The CDR3 protein is CASSPSEQETQYF. The CDR3 DNA reads TGTGCCAGCTCACCTTCGGAACAAGAGACCCAGTACTTC.

The chain combines TRBV9 with TRBJ1-1; 7 bases are a match to TRBD1. CDR3 size: 15 residues. Trimming removed 0 bases from V and 2 bases from J; junction bases left unmatched: 4. Germline V gives CDR1 SGDLS, CDR2 YYNGEE. The CDR3, as DNA: TGTGCCAGCAGCGTAGATGGAGGGGGCAACACTGAAGCTTTCTTT. Its protein is CASSVDGGGNTEAFF. Full variable domain (outside the CDR3, taken from reference TRBV9 and TRBJ1-1): DSGVTQTPKHLITATGQRVTLRCSPRSGDLSVYWYQQSLDQGLQFLIQYYNGEERAKGNILERFSAQQFPDLHSELNLSSLELGDSALYFCASSVDGGGNTEAFFGQGTRLTVV.

CDR3 residues: CASSLIGGTQYF. The CDR3 nucleotides read TGTGCCAGCAGCTTGATCGGAGGGACCCAGTACTTC. The chain recombines TRBV7-9 with TRBJ2-7, with a possible D match to TRBD2 (5 bases). The J call is uncertain, as TRBJ2-5 better fits the DNA end. The CDR3 consists of 12 residues. CDR1 is SEHNR and CDR2 is FQNEAQ in the germline V gene (reference sequence).

The chain is built from TRBV5-1 and TRBJ2-3, with TRBD2 matching over 9 bases. The V and J ends lost 5 bases and 0 bases, in that order; junction bases with no gene match: 4. The germline gives CDR1 SGHRS, CDR2 YFSETQ. The CDR3 contains 15 residues. In DNA form, the CDR3 reads TGCGCCAGCAGGTTGCGGGAGGGAAGCACAGATACGCAGTATTTT. Its protein product is CASRLREGSTDTQYF.

This clonotype was recorded only once. The chain carries TRBV12-3 or TRBV12-4 and TRBJ2-7; D might be TRBD1 (6 bases). V was pared by 6 bases and J by 6 bases, with 18 bases between. The CDR3 loop spans 14 amino acids. CDR3 in amino acids: CASSERGTFGEQYF. The CDR3 DNA sequence: TGTGCCAGCAGCGAGAGGGGGACATTTGGCGAGCAGTACTTC.

The V gene is TRBV5-1, the J gene TRBJ2-1; no definite D call. The CDR3 runs to 14 residues. CDR1 and CDR2 from the germline V gene are SGHRS and YFSETQ. Trimming removed 1 base from V and 4 bases from J, with 9 bases in between. CDR3 in DNA: TGCGCCAGCAGCTTGTCGGTACGGTACAATGAGCAGTTCTTC. Protein sequence: CASSLSVRYNEQFF.

As regards this clonotype: Since a much larger clone is just one base distant, this may be a read error. V gene TRBV5-1 combines with J gene TRBJ2-1; no definite D call. Matching the DNA end better, TRBJ2-7 makes the J call doubtful. This CDR3 spans 15 amino acids. Germline CDR1 is SGHRS and CDR2 is YFSETQ. The CDR3 DNA reads TGCGCCAGCAGCCCAACCTGGAGCTCCTACAATGAGCAGTACTTC. Amino acids: CASSPTWSSYNEQYF.

Only a few counts were recorded for this clonotype. The chain couples TRBV20-1 to TRBJ2-1, with D perhaps assigned TRBD1 or TRBD2 (5 bases each). The CDR3 sequence is 14 residues long. Trimming took off 7 bases at V and 5 bases at J, with 18 bases between the two ends. Germline V CDR1 and CDR2: DFQATT, SNEGSKA (reference sequence). CDR3 amino acids: CSGGGPGRNNEQFF. In nucleotides, the CDR3 is TGCAGTGGTGGGGGTCCGGGACGGAACAATGAGCAGTTCTTC.

This clonotype was detected only a few times. Just one base apart from a much larger clone, this may be a read error. The CDR3 loop reads CVSKGTGIYNEQFF. The CDR3 DNA follows: TGTGTCAGCAAAGGGACAGGGATCTACAATGAGCAGTTCTTC. The chain carries TRBV6-6 and TRBJ2-1; 9 bases agree with TRBD1. Germline V gene sequence: CDR1 MNHNY, CDR2 SVGAGI (reference sequence). This CDR3 spans 14 amino acids.

This clonotype was picked up many times. The rearrangement uses TRBV6-6 and TRBJ2-5; 11 positions agree with TRBD2. V gave up 6 bases and J gave up 7 bases; unmatched junction bases: 4. The CDR3 contains 13 residues. Germline lookup yields CDR1 MNHNY and CDR2 SVGAGI (reference sequence). Here the CDR3 reads CASSRGLAGTQYF. The CDR3 nucleotides read TGTGCCAGCAGCCGAGGACTAGCGGGGACCCAGTACTTC.

This clonotype was seen ten or more times. The J gene is TRBJ1-2, the V gene TRBV6-5; the D is unclear. The germline CDR1 and CDR2 sequences are MNHEY and SVGAGI. This CDR3 contains 15 residues. The ends were cut back, 6 bases at V and 1 base at J, with 15 bases in the middle. In DNA, the CDR3 is TGTGCCAGCAGCCAGAACCCCGCCTTTAACTATGGCTACACCTTC. Protein product: CASSQNPAFNYGYTF.

This clonotype has ten or more counts. The chain combines TRBV12-3 or TRBV12-4 with TRBJ2-5, with D possibly TRBD2 on 6 matching bases. This CDR3 contains 14 residues. Trimming cost V 3 bases and J 5 bases, with 13 bases left between them. The CDR3 spells CASSFGSRGETQYF. The DNA of the CDR3 is TGTGCCAGCAGTTTTGGTAGCCGGGGGGAGACCCAGTACTTC.

This clonotype was counted a few times. A much larger clone is a single base away; this may be a read error. V is TRBV7-2 and J is TRBJ2-1; a weak D match, TRBD2 (6 bases). CDR1 SGHTA and CDR2 FQGNSA come from the germline V gene. V lost 5 bases and J 7 bases, leaving 18 bases between the germline ends. CDR3 length equals 15 residues. In DNA form, the CDR3 reads TGTGCCAGCAGCCTCTCGGGAGAGGGAAGAAATGAGCAGTTCTTC. Translated, it gives CASSLSGEGRNEQFF.

There are a few counts of this clonotype. The V and J genes are TRBV29-1 and TRBJ2-3; a possible D gene is TRBD1 (7 bases). The CDR3 runs to 13 residues. Germline V gene sequence: CDR1 SQVTM, CDR2 ANQGSEA. V lost 6 bases to trimming and J lost 7 bases, with 17 bases between them. For the CDR3, the DNA is TGCAGCGTGGGGGGCCAGGGGGGAAATACGCAGTATTTT. Translating it yields CSVGGQGGNTQYF.

CDR3 sequence: CASSAEVGGTEAFF. The DNA for the CDR3 is TGTGCCAGCAGCGCGGAGGTGGGGGGCACTGAAGCTTTCTTT. This rearrangement joins TRBV9 to TRBJ1-1; possibly TRBD1 for D (5 bases). The CDR3 runs 14 residues. V lost 3 bases and J lost 4, with 13 bases in between. Germline V lookup: CDR1 SGDLS, CDR2 YYNGEE.

Only a few counts were recorded for this clonotype. This chain connects TRBV15 to TRBJ1-2; D might be TRBD1 (5 bases). V lost 0 bases and J 2 bases, leaving 25 bases between the germline ends. Germline V gives CDR1 LNHNV, CDR2 YYDKDF (reference sequence). The CDR3 has 20 amino acids. CDR3 amino acids: CATSRDPGPLGHSANYGYTF. CDR3 nucleotides: TGTGCCACCAGCAGAGATCCCGGGCCTTTGGGGCACTCAGCGAACTATGGCTACACCTTC. The full variable domain, completed using reference TRBV15 and TRBJ1-2, is DAMVIQNPRYQVTQFGKPVTLSCSQTLNHNVMYWYQQKSSQAPKLLFHYYDKDFNNEADTPDNFQSRRPNTSFCFLDIRSPGLGDTAMYLCATSRDPGPLGHSANYGYTFGSGTRLTVV.

This clonotype was detected only a few times. This may be a read error, as it is one base from a much larger clone. The chain employs TRBV4-1 and TRBJ1-4; 9 bases are a match to TRBD1. The CDR3 runs to 15 residues. CDR1 and CDR2 from the germline V gene are MGHRA and YSYEKL. The CDR3 region is CASSQIQGANEKRFF. In DNA, the CDR3 is TGCGCCAGCAGCCAAATACAGGGGGCTAATGAAAAACGGTTTTTT.

This clonotype was found many times. The chain uses TRBV10-3 and TRBJ1-5; D is uncertain. Germline V lookup: CDR1 ENHRY, CDR2 SYGVKD. This CDR3 region has 12 residues. V was shortened by 10 bases and J by 2 bases, with 9 bases between the two germline ends. The DNA of the CDR3 is TGTGCCACCTCGAAGGGCAATCAGCCCCAGCATTTT. Translating it yields CATSKGNQPQHF.

This chain links TRBV12-3 or TRBV12-4 with TRBJ2-3; 8 bases align to TRBD1. V was clipped by 2 bases and J by 4 bases; unmatched bases: 11. The length of the CDR3 is 17 residues. CDR3 bases: TGTGCCAGCAGTTTATCCGGACAGGGCGTTTTCGCAGATACGCAGTATTTT. Translating gives CASSLSGQGVFADTQYF.

The rearrangement uses TRBV5-1 and TRBJ1-5; no clear D gene. In germline, CDR1 is SGHRS, CDR2 YFSETQ. The CDR3 loop spans 14 amino acids. V lost 5 bases to trimming and J lost 0 bases, with 9 bases between them. The CDR3 DNA sequence: TGCGCCAGCAGACAGACCTATAGCAATCAGCCCCAGCATTTT. It codes for CASRQTYSNQPQHF.

This CDR3 is CATSRAGTGSVGNEQFF. CDR3 in DNA: TGTGCCACCAGCAGAGCCGGGACAGGGTCAGTTGGCAATGAGCAGTTCTTC. The chain recombines TRBV15 with TRBJ2-1; 9 nucleotides agree with TRBD1. The CDR3 has 17 amino acids. With V trimmed by 1 base and J by 6 bases, 10 bases remained unmatched. CDR1 and CDR2 from the germline V gene are LNHNV and YYDKDF (reference sequence).

This clonotype has more than one count but fewer than ten. The rearrangement links TRBV13 to TRBJ2-7; TRBD2 might be the D (5 bases). CDR3 length: 14 amino acids. The V end was cut by 6 bases, the J end by 2 bases, with 14 bases between. In germline, CDR1 is PRHDT, CDR2 FYEKMQ (reference sequence). CDR3 protein: CASSRLAPPYEQYF. The CDR3, as DNA: TGTGCCAGCAGTAGGCTAGCCCCTCCCTACGAGCAGTACTTC.

The chain is built from TRBV10-2 and TRBJ2-3, with TRBD2 identical over 7 bases. CDR3 length: 14 amino acids. V dropped 6 bases and J dropped 5; count of bases not matched to a gene: 8. From germline, CDR1 is WSHSY and CDR2 SAAADI. CDR3 sequence (DNA): TGCGCCAGCAGAGACGGAGCGGGACTAGATACGCAGTATTTT. Translation gives CASRDGAGLDTQYF.